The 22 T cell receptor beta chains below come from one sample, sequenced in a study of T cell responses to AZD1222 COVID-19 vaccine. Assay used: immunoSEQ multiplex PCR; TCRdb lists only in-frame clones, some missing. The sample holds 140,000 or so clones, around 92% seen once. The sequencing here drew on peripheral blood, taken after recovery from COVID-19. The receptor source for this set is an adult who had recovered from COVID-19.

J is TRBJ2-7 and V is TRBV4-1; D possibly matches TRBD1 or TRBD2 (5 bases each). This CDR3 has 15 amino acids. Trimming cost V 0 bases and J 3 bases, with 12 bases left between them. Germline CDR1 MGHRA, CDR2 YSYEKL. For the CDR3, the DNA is TGCGCCAGCAGCCAAGATATCGGGGCCTTCTACGAGCAGTACTTC. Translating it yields CASSQDIGAFYEQYF.

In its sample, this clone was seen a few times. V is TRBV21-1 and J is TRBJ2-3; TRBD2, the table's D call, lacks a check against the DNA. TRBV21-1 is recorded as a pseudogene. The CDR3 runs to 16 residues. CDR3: CASSQLLAGAQDTQYF. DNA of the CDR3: TGTGCCAGCAGCCAATTACTAGCGGGGGCACAAGATACGCAGTATTTT.

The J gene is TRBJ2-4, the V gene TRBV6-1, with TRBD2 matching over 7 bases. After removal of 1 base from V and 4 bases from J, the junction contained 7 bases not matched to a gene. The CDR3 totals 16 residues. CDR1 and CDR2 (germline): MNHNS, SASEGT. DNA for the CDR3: TGTGCCAGCAGTGAAGTGCCTGGGGGGGGGAAAAACATTCAGTACTTC. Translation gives CASSEVPGGGKNIQYF.

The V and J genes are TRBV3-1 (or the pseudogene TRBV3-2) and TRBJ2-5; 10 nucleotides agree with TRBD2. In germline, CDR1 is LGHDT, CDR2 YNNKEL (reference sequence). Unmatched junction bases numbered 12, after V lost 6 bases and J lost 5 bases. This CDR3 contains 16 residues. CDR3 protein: CASRPLAGGPQETQYF. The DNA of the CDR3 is TGTGCCAGCAGACCCTTAGCGGGAGGCCCCCAGGAGACCCAGTACTTC.

The CDR3 is CASSIERDSNTGELFF. CDR3 in DNA: TGTGCCAGTAGTATAGAGCGGGACAGTAACACCGGGGAGCTGTTTTTT. V gene TRBV19 combines with J gene TRBJ2-2; weak D call: TRBD1 (7 bases). CDR3 length equals 16 residues. Between the trimmed V and J ends, which lost 0 bases and 2 bases, there was a span of 10 bases. Germline values: CDR1 LNHDA, CDR2 SQIVND (reference sequence).

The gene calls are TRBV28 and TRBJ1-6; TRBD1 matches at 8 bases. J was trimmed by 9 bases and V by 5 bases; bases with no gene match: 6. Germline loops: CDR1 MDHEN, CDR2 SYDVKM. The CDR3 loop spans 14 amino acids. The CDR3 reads CASSPTGAGSPLHF. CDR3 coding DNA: TGTGCCAGCAGTCCGACAGGGGCGGGTTCACCCCTCCACTTT.

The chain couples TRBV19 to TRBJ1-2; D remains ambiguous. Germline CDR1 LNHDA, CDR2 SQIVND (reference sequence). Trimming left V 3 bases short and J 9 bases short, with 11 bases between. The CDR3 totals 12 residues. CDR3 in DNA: TGTGCCAGTAGTATCGGCAGTTCTAGCTACACCTTC. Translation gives CASSIGSSSYTF.

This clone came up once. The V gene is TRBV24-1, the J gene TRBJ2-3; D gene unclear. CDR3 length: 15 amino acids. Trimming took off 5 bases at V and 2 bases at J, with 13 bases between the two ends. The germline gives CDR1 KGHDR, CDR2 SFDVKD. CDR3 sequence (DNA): TGTGCCACCAGTGGGCCCCCGGGCCCCACAGATACGCAGTATTTT. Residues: CATSGPPGPTDTQYF.

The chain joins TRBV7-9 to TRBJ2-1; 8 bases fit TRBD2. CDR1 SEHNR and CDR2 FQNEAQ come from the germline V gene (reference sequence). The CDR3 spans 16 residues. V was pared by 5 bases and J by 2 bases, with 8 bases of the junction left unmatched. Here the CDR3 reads CASSPGLATPYNEQFF. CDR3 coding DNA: TGTGCCAGCAGCCCAGGACTAGCCACACCCTACAATGAGCAGTTCTTC.

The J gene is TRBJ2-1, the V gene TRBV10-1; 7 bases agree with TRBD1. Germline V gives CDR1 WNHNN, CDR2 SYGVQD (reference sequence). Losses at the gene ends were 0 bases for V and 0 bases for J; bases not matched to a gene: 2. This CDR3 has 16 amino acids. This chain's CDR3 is CASSESKGASYNEQFF. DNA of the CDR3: TGCGCCAGCAGTGAGTCGAAGGGGGCCTCCTACAATGAGCAGTTCTTC.

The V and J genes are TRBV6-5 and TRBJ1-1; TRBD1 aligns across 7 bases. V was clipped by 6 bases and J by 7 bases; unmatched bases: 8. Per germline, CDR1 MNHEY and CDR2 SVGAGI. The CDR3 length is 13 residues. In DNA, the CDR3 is TGTGCCAGCAGCCTAAAGGGGGCGGGTGAAGCTTTCTTT. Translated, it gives CASSLKGAGEAFF.

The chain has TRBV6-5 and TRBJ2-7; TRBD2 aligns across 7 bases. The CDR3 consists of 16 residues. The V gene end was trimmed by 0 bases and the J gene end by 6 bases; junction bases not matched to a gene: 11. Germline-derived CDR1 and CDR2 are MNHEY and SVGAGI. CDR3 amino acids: CASSYSPMAGAGEQYF. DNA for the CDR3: TGTGCCAGCAGTTACTCCCCGATGGCGGGAGCGGGCGAGCAGTACTTC.

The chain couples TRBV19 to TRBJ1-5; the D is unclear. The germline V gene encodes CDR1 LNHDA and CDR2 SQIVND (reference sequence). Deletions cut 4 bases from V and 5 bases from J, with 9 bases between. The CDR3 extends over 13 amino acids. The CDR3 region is CASSKEGDQPQHF. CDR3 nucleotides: TGTGCCAGTAGTAAGGAGGGCGATCAGCCCCAGCATTTT.

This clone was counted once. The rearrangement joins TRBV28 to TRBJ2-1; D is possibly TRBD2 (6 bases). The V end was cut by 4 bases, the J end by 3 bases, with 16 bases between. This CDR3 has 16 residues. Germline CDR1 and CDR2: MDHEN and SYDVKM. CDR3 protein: CASSSPLAVLYNEQFF. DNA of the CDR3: TGTGCCAGCAGTTCGCCCTTAGCGGTTCTCTACAATGAGCAGTTCTTC.

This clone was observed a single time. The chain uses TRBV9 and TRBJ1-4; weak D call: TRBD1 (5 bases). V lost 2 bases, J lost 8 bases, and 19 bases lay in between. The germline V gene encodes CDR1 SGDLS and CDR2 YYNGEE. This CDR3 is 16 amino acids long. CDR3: CASSVGLTGNQEKLFF. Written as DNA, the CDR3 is TGTGCCAGCAGCGTGGGGCTCACAGGAAACCAAGAAAAACTGTTTTTT.

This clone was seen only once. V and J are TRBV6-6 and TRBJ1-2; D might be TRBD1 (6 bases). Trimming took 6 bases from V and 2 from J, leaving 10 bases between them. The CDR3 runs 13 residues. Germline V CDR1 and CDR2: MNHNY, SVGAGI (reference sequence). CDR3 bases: TGTGCCAGCAGCCCTACAGGGAACTATGGCTACACCTTC. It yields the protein CASSPTGNYGYTF.

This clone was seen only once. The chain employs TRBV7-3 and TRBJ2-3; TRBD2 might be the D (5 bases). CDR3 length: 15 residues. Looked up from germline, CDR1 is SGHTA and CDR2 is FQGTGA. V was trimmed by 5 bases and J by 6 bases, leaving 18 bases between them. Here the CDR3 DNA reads TGTGCCAGCAGCATAGGGAGTCTCCAGCGGGATACGCAGTATTTT. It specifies CASSIGSLQRDTQYF.

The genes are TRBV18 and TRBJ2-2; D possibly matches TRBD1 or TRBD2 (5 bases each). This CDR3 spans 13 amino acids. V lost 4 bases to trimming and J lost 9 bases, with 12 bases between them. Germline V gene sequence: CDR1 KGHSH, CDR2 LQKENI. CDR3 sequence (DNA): TGTGCCAGCTCACACGGACGGGACCGGGAGCTGTTTTTT. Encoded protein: CASSHGRDRELFF.

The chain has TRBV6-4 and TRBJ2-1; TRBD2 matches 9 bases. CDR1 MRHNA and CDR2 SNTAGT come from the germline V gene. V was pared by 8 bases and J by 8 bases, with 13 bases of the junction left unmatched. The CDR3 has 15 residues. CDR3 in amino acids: CASSLTTSGWHEQFF. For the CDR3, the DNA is TGTGCCAGCTCCCTAACAACTAGCGGGTGGCATGAGCAGTTCTTC.

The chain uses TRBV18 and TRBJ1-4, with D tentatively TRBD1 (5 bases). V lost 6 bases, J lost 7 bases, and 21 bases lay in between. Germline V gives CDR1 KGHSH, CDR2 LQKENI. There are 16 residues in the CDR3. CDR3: CASSRGDSLLGEKLFF. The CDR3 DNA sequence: TGTGCCAGCTCGCGGGGAGACAGTCTGCTGGGTGAAAAACTGTTTTTT. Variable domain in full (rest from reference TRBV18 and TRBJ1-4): NAGVMQNPRHLVRRRGQEARLRCSPMKGHSHVYWYRQLPEEGLKFMVYLQKENIIDESGMPKERFSAEFPKEGPSILRIQQVVRGDSAAYFCASSRGDSLLGEKLFFGSGTQLSVL.

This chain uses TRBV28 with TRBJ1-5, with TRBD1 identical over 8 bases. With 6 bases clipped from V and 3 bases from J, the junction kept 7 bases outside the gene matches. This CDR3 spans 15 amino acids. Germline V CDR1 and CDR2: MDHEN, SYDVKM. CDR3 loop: CASSQGQAVNQPQHF. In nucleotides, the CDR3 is TGTGCCAGCAGCCAGGGACAGGCGGTCAATCAGCCCCAGCATTTT.

CDR3 region: CATSRGDTGDVNQPQHF. The CDR3 DNA follows: TGTGCCACCAGCAGAGGGGACACAGGCGACGTAAATCAGCCCCAGCATTTT. The chain has TRBV15 and TRBJ1-5, with D possibly being TRBD1 (6 bases). Germline V CDR1 and CDR2: LNHNV, YYDKDF (reference sequence). Trimming shortened V by 1 base and J by 4 bases, and 17 bases separated the two germline ends. The CDR3 loop spans 17 amino acids.